Below, 4 T cell receptor beta chains from the same sample are listed, as sequenced in a study of CD8 T cells in ankylosing spondylitis. Antigen specificity for these receptors is unknown. TCRdb fed the 5' RACE reads into MiXCR, producing one record per CDR3 protein. The sample consists of a few hundred thousand distinct CDR3 sequences, approximately 11% of them appearing once. Study-level points and caveats: A TCR beta motif made of several highly homologous variants seemed typical of ankylosing spondylitis blood.

The sequencing sample was made of blood, either unsorted or a sorted T cell fraction (not recorded which). All receptors come from a male donor with ankylosing spondylitis.

This clonotype has a handful of counts. A read error may be the cause here, since a much bigger clone is one base away. V gene TRBV5-1 combines with J gene TRBJ1-1, with TRBD1 matching 7 bases. Trimming removed 4 bases from V and 1 base from J; junction bases left unmatched: 4. Looked up from germline, CDR1 is SGHRS and CDR2 is YFSETQ. CDR3 size: 14 residues. The CDR3 DNA reads TGCGCCAGCAGCCTCGGGACAGAGAACACTGAAGCTTTCTTT. This translates into CASSLGTENTEAFF.

This clonotype was detected only a few times. The chain joins TRBV29-1 to TRBJ2-5, with 8 bases that match TRBD1. Germline V gives CDR1 SQVTM, CDR2 ANQGSEA. V dropped 1 base and J dropped 5; count of bases not matched to a gene: 6. The CDR3 sequence is 14 residues long. The CDR3 spells CSVEGQGATETQYF. CDR3 nucleotides: TGCAGCGTTGAAGGCCAGGGGGCGACGGAGACCCAGTACTTC.

The CDR3, as DNA: TGTGCCAGCAGTGATGGAGGGGGCTGGGGTGAGACCCAGTACTTC. Translation gives CASSDGGGWGETQYF. J is TRBJ2-5 and V is TRBV6-1; TRBD1 might be the D (7 bases). Deletions cut 3 bases from V and 5 bases from J, with 16 bases between. This CDR3 contains 15 residues. CDR1 and CDR2 (germline): MNHNS, SASEGT.

The V call is TRBV6-1, the J call TRBJ1-5, with D perhaps matching TRBD1 (5 bases). The germline V gene encodes CDR1 MNHNS and CDR2 SASEGT. Trimming took off 4 bases at V and 0 bases at J, with 16 bases between the two ends. This CDR3 has 17 residues. The CDR3 DNA reads TGTGCCAGCAGTGCTGGTTGGGACCAGTATAGCAATCAGCCCCAGCATTTT. It yields the protein CASSAGWDQYSNQPQHF.